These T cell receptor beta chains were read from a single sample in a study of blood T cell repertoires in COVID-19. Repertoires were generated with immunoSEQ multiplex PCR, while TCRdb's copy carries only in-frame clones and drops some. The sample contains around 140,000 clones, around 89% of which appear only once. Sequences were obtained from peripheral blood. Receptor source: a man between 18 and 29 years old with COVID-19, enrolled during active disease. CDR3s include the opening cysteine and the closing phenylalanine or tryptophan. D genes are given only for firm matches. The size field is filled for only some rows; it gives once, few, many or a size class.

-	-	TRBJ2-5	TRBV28	CASRPDSTLQETQYF	TGTGCCAGCAGACCGGACAGTACACTCCAAGAGACCCAGTACTTC
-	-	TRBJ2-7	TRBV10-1	CASSESSPGPKSSYEQYF	TGCGCCAGCAGTGAGTCGAGCCCAGGCCCCAAAAGCTCCTACGAGCAGTACTTC
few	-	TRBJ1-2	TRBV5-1	CASSFQGNYGYTF	TGCGCCAGCAGCTTTCAGGGGAACTATGGCTACACCTTC
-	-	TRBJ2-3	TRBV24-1	CATSGGTDTQYF	TGTGCCACCTCGGGGGGCACAGATACGCAGTATTTT
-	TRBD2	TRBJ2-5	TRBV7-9	CASSSRLAGEETQYF	TGTGCCAGCAGCTCTCGACTAGCGGGAGAAGAGACCCAGTACTTC
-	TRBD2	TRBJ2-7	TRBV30	CAWSLGGLAGGDEQYF	TGTGCCTGGAGTCTAGGAGGACTAGCGGGAGGGGACGAGCAGTACTTC
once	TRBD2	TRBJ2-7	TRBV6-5	CASSSPKASGDYEQYF	TGTGCCAGCAGTTCCCCCAAAGCTAGCGGGGACTACGAGCAGTACTTC
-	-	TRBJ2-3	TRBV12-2	CASRLAGTSRPDTQYF	TGTGCAAGTCGCCTCGCCGGGACTAGCCGACCAGATACGCAGTATTTT
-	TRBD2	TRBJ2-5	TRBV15	CATSNYLTSGQETQYF	TGTGCCACCAGCAATTACCTCACTAGCGGCCAAGAGACCCAGTACTTC
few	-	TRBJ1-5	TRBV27	CASSPLPRFSNQPQHF	TGTGCCAGCAGTCCTCTACCTCGTTTTAGCAATCAGCCCCAGCATTTT
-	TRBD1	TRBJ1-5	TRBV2	CASRDTGGSNQPQHF	TGTGCCAGCAGGGATACAGGGGGTAGCAATCAGCCCCAGCATTTT
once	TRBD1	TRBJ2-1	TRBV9	CASSASGGGNEQFF	TGTGCCAGCAGCGCTTCAGGGGGCGGGAATGAGCAGTTCTTC
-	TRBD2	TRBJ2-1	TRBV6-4	CASSDSRERGVLDEQFF	TGTGCCAGCAGTGACTCGAGGGAGCGGGGTGTCCTCGATGAGCAGTTCTTC
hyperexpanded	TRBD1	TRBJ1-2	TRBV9	CASSPQVQGNYGYTF	TGTGCCAGCAGCCCCCAGGTACAGGGGAACTATGGCTACACCTTC
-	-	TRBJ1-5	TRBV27	CASSLQGSGNQPQHF	TGTGCCAGCAGTTTACAGGGGTCTGGCAATCAGCCCCAGCATTTT
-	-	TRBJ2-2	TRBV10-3	CAISPLNTGELFF	TGTGCCATCAGTCCCCTGAACACCGGGGAGCTGTTTTTT
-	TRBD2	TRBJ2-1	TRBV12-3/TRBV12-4	CASLREGRNEQFF	TGTGCCAGCTTGCGGGAGGGCCGCAATGAGCAGTTCTTC
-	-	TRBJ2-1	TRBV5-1	CASSFARNEQFF	TGCGCCAGCAGCTTTGCCAGGAATGAGCAGTTCTTC
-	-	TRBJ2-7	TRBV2	CASSDQDIPEQYF	TGTGCCAGCAGTGATCAAGACATCCCCGAGCAGTACTTC
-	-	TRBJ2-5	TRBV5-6	CASSFLGETQYF	TGTGCCAGCAGCTTCCTGGGCGAGACCCAGTACTTC
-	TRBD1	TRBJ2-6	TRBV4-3	CASSRLTGRGANVLTF	TGCGCCAGCAGCCGGCTGACAGGGAGAGGGGCCAACGTCCTGACTTTC
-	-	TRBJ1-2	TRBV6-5	CASSYSQGLGYGYTF	TGTGCCAGCAGTTACAGTCAGGGGCTTGGCTATGGCTACACCTTC
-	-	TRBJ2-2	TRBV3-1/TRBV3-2	CASSQGQAYTGELFF	TGTGCCAGCAGCCAAGGACAGGCGTACACCGGGGAGCTGTTTTTT
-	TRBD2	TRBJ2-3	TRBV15	CATSEGLAGYTDTQYF	TGTGCCACCAGCGAAGGACTAGCGGGTTACACAGATACGCAGTATTTT
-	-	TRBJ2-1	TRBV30	CASYAASGYNEQFF	TGTGCCTCCTACGCTGCGAGCGGCTACAATGAGCAGTTCTTC
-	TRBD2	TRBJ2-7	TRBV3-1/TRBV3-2	CASSQFSGRASYEQYF	TGTGCCAGCAGCCAATTTAGCGGGAGGGCCTCCTACGAGCAGTACTTC
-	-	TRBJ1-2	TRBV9	CASSLTDYGYTF	TGTGCCAGCAGCTTGACAGACTATGGCTACACCTTC
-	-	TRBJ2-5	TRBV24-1	CATSDSQETQYF	TGTGCCACCAGTGACTCGCAAGAGACCCAGTACTTC
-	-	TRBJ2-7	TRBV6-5	CASSYSSAEKYEQYF	TGTGCCAGCAGTTACTCGTCAGCGGAGAAATACGAGCAGTACTTC
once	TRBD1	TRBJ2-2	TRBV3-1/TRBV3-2	CASSSLGQGGNTGELFF	TGTGCCAGCAGCTCTTTAGGACAGGGGGGCAACACCGGGGAGCTGTTTTTT
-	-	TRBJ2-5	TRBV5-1	CASTLEKGYQETQYF	TGCGCCAGCACTTTGGAAAAGGGGTACCAAGAGACCCAGTACTTC